The following is a TCR beta chain sequence with its context. The antigen is undetermined. The sample comes from a study of blood T cells in healthy people across ages. Overall study results and limits: Getting older went along with TCR beta diversity per million T cells dropping roughly linearly. Unsorted PBMCs prevented conclusive naive versus antigen-experienced comparison. CMV status of donors was not determined, possibly confounding expanded clonotype changes.

Per germline, CDR1 DFQATT and CDR2 SNEGSKA (reference sequence). With 3 bases removed from V and 9 bases from J, the gap between germline ends came to 12 bases. The CDR3 extends over 13 amino acids. A second PCR of 7 to 11 cycles used a sample-barcoded 5' primer and a J-beta primer mix. Tags on each cDNA molecule came from a template-switch adaptor with 12 random nucleotides. A single record per CDR3 protein comes from TCRdb applying MiXCR to the 5' RACE reads. The sample contains fewer than 2,000,000 distinct CDR3 sequences, roughly 32% of which appear only once. The specimen was blood. This sequence was found in a woman aged 25 to 45 in good health. The rearrangement joins TRBV20-1 to TRBJ2-6; the D gene is possibly TRBD2 (6 bases). As DNA, the CDR3 is TGCAGTGCTAGCTGGGGGGAACTCAACGTCCTGACTTTC. It yields the protein CSASWGELNVLTF.